This TCR beta chain was observed in a study of Graves' ophthalmopathy and Graves' hyperthyroidism. Ophthalmopathy donors were characterized by moderate-to-severe activity, CAS of at least 3, NOSPECS of at least 4, and duration under 3 months. Per the germline V gene, CDR1 is GTSNPN and CDR2 is SVGIG (reference sequence). The CDR3 runs 15 residues. Trimming took 0 bases from V and 0 from J, leaving 12 bases between them. Regarding the study as a whole: Clonotypes were expanded in thyroid at above 0.001 frequency, and most also appeared in blood.

Investigators amplified TCR beta CDR3 regions from RNA transcripts. HTBI-primed first-round RT-PCR preceded second-round multiplex PCR. MiXCR, run by TCRdb on the multiplex PCR reads, gives a single entry per CDR3 protein. The table has roughly 500,000 distinct CDR3 sequences, around 15% seen once. In this sample, this clonotype turned up a few times. Its target is not known. The sample taken for sequencing was blood. The chain uses TRBV30 and TRBJ2-7; tentative D call: TRBD2 (5 bases). This clonotype was sampled from a woman in her 30s with Graves' ophthalmopathy. In DNA, the CDR3 is TGTGCCTGGAGTGTACAAGCGGCAAGCTCCTACGAGCAGTACTTC. Translation gives CAWSVQAASSYEQYF.